This T cell receptor beta chain came from a study of cytotoxic CD8 clonotypes in ibrutinib-treated CLL. Study results and caveats: Baseline levels of clonality went above those of age-matched healthy donors and moved with circulating CD8+ T-cell counts. Having risen at ibrutinib response, clonality had fallen back toward baseline by progression.

The CDR3 consists of 13 residues. Germline lookup yields CDR1 SEHNR and CDR2 FQNEAQ (reference sequence). Trimming took 5 bases from V and 7 from J; bases not matched to a gene: 5. Regarding this clone: The antigen is undetermined.

Using immunoSEQ multiplex PCR, the repertoire was profiled, and TCRdb retains in-frame clones only, with some absent. The sample has approximately 280,000 clones; approximately 79% are singletons. With cryopreserved PBMCs as the source, approximately 2 micrograms of genomic DNA went to TCR beta libraries. The chain joins TRBV7-9 to TRBJ2-1, with 7 bases identical to TRBD1. The sequences come from PBMCs, collected at disease progression, from a patient treated with ibrutinib. The receptor was isolated from a human donor with chronic lymphocytic leukemia. The CDR3 protein is CASSRTGRNEQFF. The CDR3 coding sequence is TGTGCCAGCAGCCGGACAGGCCGGAATGAGCAGTTCTTC.